Shown below are 8 T cell receptor beta chains from a single sample sequenced in a study of T cells after yellow fever vaccination. TCRdb itself ran the 5' RACE reads through MiXCR, one entry per CDR3 protein. The sample consists of more than 300,000 distinct CDR3 sequences, about 10% of them appearing once. Here the sequenced sample was CD4+ T cells sorted from PBMCs, taken 45 days after the yellow fever booster vaccination. These receptors came from a young man who received the YFV17D yellow fever vaccine.

This clonotype was counted a few times. The chain uses TRBV7-9 and TRBJ2-3, with 9 bases that match TRBD1. The V segment lost 8 bases and the J segment 4 bases; nucleotides outside the gene matches: 10. The CDR3 length is 15 residues. Germline CDR1 and CDR2: SEHNR and FQNEAQ (reference sequence). CDR3 nucleotides: TGTGCCAGCGGGACCCGGGACAGGGAACCAGATACGCAGTATTTT. This gives the protein CASGTRDREPDTQYF.

The CDR3 sequence is CASSQDGQGGSPLHF. For the CDR3, the DNA is TGCGCCAGCAGCCAAGATGGCCAGGGAGGCTCACCCCTCCACTTT. The chain couples TRBV4-3 to TRBJ1-6; TRBD1 is a possible D gene (5 bases). Between the trimmed V and J ends, which lost 0 bases and 10 bases, there was a span of 13 bases. The CDR3 loop spans 15 amino acids. Germline V gene sequence: CDR1 LGHNA, CDR2 YSLEER.

This clonotype was picked up a small number of times. The rearrangement uses TRBV12-3 or TRBV12-4 and TRBJ2-7, with D perhaps matching TRBD1 (5 bases). The germline V and J ends were trimmed by 6 bases and 8 bases, with 17 bases remaining between them. This CDR3 is 13 amino acids long. The CDR3 DNA follows: TGTGCCAGCAGCCAGGGTGCTTATGGCAAGCAGTACGTC. Its protein is CASSQGAYGKQYV.

This clonotype has a count of ten or more. V gene TRBV19 combines with J gene TRBJ1-4, with D unresolved. CDR1 is LNHDA and CDR2 is SQIVND in the germline V gene (reference sequence). Deletions cut 3 bases from V and 5 bases from J, with 10 bases between. This CDR3 has 14 amino acids. CDR3 nucleotide sequence: TGTGCCAGTAGTATGGTCGGCCTCAATGAAAAACTGTTTTTT. Translation gives CASSMVGLNEKLFF. The full variable domain, with the rest looked up from reference TRBV19 and TRBJ1-4, is DGGITQSPKYLFRKEGQNVTLSCEQNLNHDAMYWYRQDPGQGLRLIYYSQIVNDFQKGDIAEGYSVSREKKESFPLTVTSAQKNPTAFYLCASSMVGLNEKLFFGSGTQLSVL.

The chain uses TRBV4-2 and TRBJ1-2, with D tentatively TRBD1 (6 bases). The germline V and J ends were trimmed by 1 base and 2 bases, with 8 bases remaining between them. This CDR3 contains 14 residues. In germline, CDR1 is LGHNA, CDR2 YNFKEQ. CDR3 sequence (DNA): TGTGCCAGCAGCCAAGGAGGGGGGAACTATGGCTACACCTTC. It encodes CASSQGGGNYGYTF.

The rearrangement uses TRBV7-2 and TRBJ1-1, with 8 bases identical to TRBD1. V shed 5 bases and J 13 bases; nucleotides not matched to a gene: 9. The germline V gene encodes CDR1 SGHTA and CDR2 FQGNSA. The CDR3 loop spans 12 amino acids. Here the CDR3 reads CASSSRQGNLFF. The DNA of the CDR3 is TGTGCCAGCAGCAGCAGACAGGGGAACCTTTTCTTT. The variable domain in full, completed from reference TRBV7-2 and TRBJ1-1, reads GAGVSQSPSNKVTEKGKDVELRCDPISGHTALYWYRQSLGQGLEFLIYFQGNSAPDKSGLPSDRFSAERTGGSVSTLTIQRTQQEDSAVYLCASSSRQGNLFFGQGTRLTVV.

The sample holds a few counts of this clonotype. The chain uses TRBV30 and TRBJ1-2; D might be TRBD1 (6 bases). The germline CDR1 and CDR2 sequences are GTSNPN and SVGIG (reference sequence). The CDR3 spans 14 residues. Between the trimmed V and J ends, which lost 7 bases and 0 bases, there was a span of 15 bases. The CDR3 DNA reads as TGTGCCTCAGACACAGGGTGGCCTAACTATGGCTACACCTTC. Encoded protein: CASDTGWPNYGYTF.

V gene TRBV20-1 combines with J gene TRBJ2-3; D not certain. The CDR3 length is 14 residues. V lost 2 bases to trimming and J lost 1 base, with 10 bases between them. The germline V gene encodes CDR1 DFQATT and CDR2 SNEGSKA (reference sequence). CDR3 sequence (DNA): TGCAGTGCTAGACGGCAGTCTGGCACAGATACGCAGTATTTT. Amino acids: CSARRQSGTDTQYF.